This is a list of T cell receptor beta chains from one sample in a study of control samples from healthy donors and cancer patients. Data came from immunoSEQ multiplex PCR; TCRdb stores just in-frame clones and leaves some out. The data hold 150,000 to 200,000 clones, with approximately 90% observed a single time. Sequencing was performed on blood. All receptors derive from a man aged 25 to 45 in good health. The CDR3 runs from the conserved cysteine through the conserved F or W. Expanded clones are given a class, and other clones once, few, many or no size at all.

clone_size	v_call	cdr3_aa
NA	TRBV2	CASRGMDLLDEQYF
NA	TRBV5-1	CASSPGGPQDEQFF
NA	TRBV20-1	CSARLVTEQFF
once	TRBV18	CASSSRSGGMSAFF
NA	TRBV7-8	CASSPRRGTGGGNEQFF
NA	TRBV7-3	CASSVGTSGNNEQFF
NA	TRBV7-9	CASSHPGQARGTEAFF
NA	TRBV29-1	CSVGLANTEAFF
NA	TRBV2	CASRQVRVGELFF
NA	TRBV5-4	CASSFVSGRGEQFF
NA	TRBV6-4	CASSVGGRGNIQYF
once	TRBV7-9	CASSLGEGSNQPQHF
NA	TRBV6-5	CASRPQGTGELFF
NA	TRBV27	CASSFWPHTIYF
NA	TRBV6-1	CASSEWDTALGGQGSFNSYEQYF
NA	TRBV6-5	CASSYSRGRGYEQYF
once	TRBV7-6	CASSLALAGGYNEQFF
NA	TRBV19	CASSIAAGRQPQHF
NA	TRBV5-1	CASSSRPGGEETQYF
few	TRBV11-1	CASGQGERRGYTF
NA	TRBV20-1	CSAVKETQYF
NA	TRBV6-1	CASSEPDQAWQGNVEAFF
NA	TRBV5-1	CASSMERGYGYTF
NA	TRBV7-6	CASSFETSGTRIPTDTQYF
NA	TRBV28	CASSFRGSPLHF
NA	TRBV18	CASSPGGNYGYTF
NA	TRBV25-1	CASSDRPLSYEQYF
NA	TRBV19	CASSIYGTGNDEQYF
NA	TRBV11-2	CASTLSPPGQYF
NA	TRBV5-1	CASSPGQENYGYTF
NA	TRBV21-1	CASSPPETQYF
NA	TRBV6-2/TRBV6-3	CASSYPGPHNEQFF
NA	TRBV7-9	CASSLWGARGSDTEAFF
NA	TRBV6-6	CATRRDFTDTQYF
NA	TRBV7-9	CASTGGNTDTQYF
NA	TRBV2	CASSLDRNYGYTF
NA	TRBV5-1	CASSLVGGYNYEQYF
NA	TRBV20-1	CSASRGRPLSYEQYF
once	TRBV20-1	CSASDQGETQYF
NA	TRBV5-1	CASSLALSGDTQYF
NA	TRBV29-1	CSVDGLNTEAFF
NA	TRBV11-2	CASSLGVDRVGNSPLHF
NA	TRBV28	CASSWAPSTPLNTGELFF
NA	TRBV7-9	CASSFSGYEQYF
NA	TRBV21-1	CASSASVGLFNEKLFF
NA	TRBV12-3/TRBV12-4	CASSPDRWIAFF
NA	TRBV6-6	CASSHLRDTLNYYGYTF
NA	TRBV12-3/TRBV12-4	CASSFSALTEAFF
NA	TRBV29-1	CSVGEIGNTIYF
NA	TRBV11-2	CASSYGGQNTGELFF
NA	TRBV28	CASSLVNQPQHF
NA	TRBV4-1	CASQISGSAMNTEAFF
once	TRBV2	CASSADRGGYSNQPQHF
NA	TRBV5-5	CASTIFPGENTGELFF
NA	TRBV7-2	CASSNRPSGVHNEQFF
NA	TRBV7-9	CASSPGQYATNEKLFF
NA	TRBV12-5	CAREVAGAVDTQYF
NA	TRBV15	CATSRATQSGANVLTF
NA	TRBV29-1	CSVVGGWPVRLFF